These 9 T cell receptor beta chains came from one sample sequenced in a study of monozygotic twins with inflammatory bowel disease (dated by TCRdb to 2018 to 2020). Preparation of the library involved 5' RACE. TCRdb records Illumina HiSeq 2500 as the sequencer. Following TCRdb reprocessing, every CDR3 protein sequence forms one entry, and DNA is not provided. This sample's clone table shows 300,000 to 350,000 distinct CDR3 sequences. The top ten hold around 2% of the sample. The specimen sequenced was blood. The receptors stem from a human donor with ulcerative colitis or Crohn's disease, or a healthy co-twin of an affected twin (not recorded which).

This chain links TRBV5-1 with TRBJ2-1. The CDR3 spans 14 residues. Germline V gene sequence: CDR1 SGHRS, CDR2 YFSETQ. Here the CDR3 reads CASSLVGIYNEQFF.

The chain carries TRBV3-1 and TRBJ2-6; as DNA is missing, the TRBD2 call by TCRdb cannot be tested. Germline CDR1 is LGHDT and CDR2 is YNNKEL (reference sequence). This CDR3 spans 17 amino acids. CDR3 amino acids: CASTPLSGQSGANVLTF.

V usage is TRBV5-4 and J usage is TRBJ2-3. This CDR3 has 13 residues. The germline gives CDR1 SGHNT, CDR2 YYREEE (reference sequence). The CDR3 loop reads CASSLVGYDTQYF.

The CDR3 region is CSVGQGTKSTQYF. The chain couples TRBV29-1 to TRBJ2-5; the TRBD1 assignment by TCRdb is unverifiable without DNA. The CDR3 covers 13 residues. Per the germline V gene, CDR1 is SQVTM and CDR2 is ANQGSEA.

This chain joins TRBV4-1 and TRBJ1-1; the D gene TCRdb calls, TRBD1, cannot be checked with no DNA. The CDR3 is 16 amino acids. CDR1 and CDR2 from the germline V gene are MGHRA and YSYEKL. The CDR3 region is CASSQLVPGMNTEAFF.

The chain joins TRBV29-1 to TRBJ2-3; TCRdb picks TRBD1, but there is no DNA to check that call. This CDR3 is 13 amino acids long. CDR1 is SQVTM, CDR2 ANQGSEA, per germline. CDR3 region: CSVGRGTTDTQYF.

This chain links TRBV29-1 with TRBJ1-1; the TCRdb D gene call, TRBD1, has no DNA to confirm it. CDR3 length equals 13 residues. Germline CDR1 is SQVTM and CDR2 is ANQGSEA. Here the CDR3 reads CSVERQGNTEAFF.

CDR3 residues: CASSIGLAGNQPQHF. The rearrangement links TRBV5-1 to TRBJ1-5. Looked up from germline, CDR1 is SGHRS and CDR2 is YFSETQ. CDR3 size: 15 residues.

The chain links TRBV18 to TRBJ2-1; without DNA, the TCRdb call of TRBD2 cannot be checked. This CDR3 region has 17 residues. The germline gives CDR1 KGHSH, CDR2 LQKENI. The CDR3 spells CASSTSRAGGRGNEQFF.